The T cell receptor (beta chain) under discussion was sequenced for a study of blood T cell repertoires in COVID-19. The CDR3 is made up of 15 amino acids. The germline gives CDR1 PRHDT, CDR2 FYEKMQ (reference sequence). With V trimmed by 4 bases and J by 1 base, 7 bases remained unmatched. Libraries were prepared by immunoSEQ multiplex PCR; TCRdb keeps only in-frame clonotypes and omits some of them. The sample records 300,000 to 400,000 clones, approximately 87% being singletons. The sequenced sample consisted of peripheral blood. This TCR derives from a woman aged 45 to 65 with COVID-19, enrolled during active disease. The J gene is TRBJ2-7, the V gene TRBV13, with 7 bases lining up with TRBD2. DNA of the CDR3: TGTGCCAGCAGCTCCGCGGGAGAGTGGTCCTACGAGCAGTACTTC. Translating gives CASSSAGEWSYEQYF. The whole variable domain, filled in from reference TRBV13 and TRBJ2-7, reads AAGVIQSPRHLIKEKRETATLKCYPIPRHDTVYWYQQGPGQDPQFLISFYEKMQSDKGSIPDRFSAQQFSDYHSELNMSSLELGDSALYFCASSSAGEWSYEQYFGPGTRLTVT.